This record covers a single T cell receptor beta chain. Its target is unknown. This record belongs to a study of T cell repertoires in cytomegalovirus infection. Using its own MiXCR run on the reads, TCRdb lists one record per CDR3 protein. The sample includes a few hundred thousand distinct CDR3 sequences, approximately 14% seen only once; the top ten take roughly 9.7%. Study outcomes and limitations: The study found HLA-C-restricted CMV-specific TCR beta clonotypes dominating the ex vivo response.

V lost 6 bases and J lost 9; bases outside the gene matches: 19. Germline values: CDR1 SNHLY, CDR2 FYNNEI. The CDR3 has 17 residues. This clonotype originated in a human donor in good health (CMV status not recorded). Some clones in this sample may be carry-over from other donors' samples. Source material: PBMCs. The rearrangement joins TRBV2 to TRBJ2-1; TRBD2 agrees at 8 bases. The CDR3 is CASSPSSQRGRVVEQFF. CDR3 DNA: TGTGCCAGCAGCCCCTCTTCCCAGCGGGGGAGGGTGGTTGAGCAGTTCTTC.